Presented here are 8 T cell receptor beta chains from one specimen sequenced in a study of blood T cell repertoires in COVID-19. Repertoires were generated with immunoSEQ multiplex PCR, while TCRdb's copy carries only in-frame clones and drops some. The sample shows 45,000 to 55,000 clones, 84% of them seen only once. Source material: peripheral blood. The receptor set was obtained from a man in his fifties with acute or convalescent COVID-19.

J is TRBJ2-5 and V is TRBV7-2, with TRBD2 matching over 7 bases. J gave up 4 bases and V 0 bases, and 2 bases lay outside the gene matches. The CDR3 sequence is 14 residues long. The germline gives CDR1 SGHTA, CDR2 FQGNSA. CDR3 nucleotide sequence: TGTGCCAGCAGCTTAGCGGGGAGGGGAGAGACCCAGTACTTC. Protein product: CASSLAGRGETQYF.

The chain couples TRBV5-6 to TRBJ1-5; possibly TRBD1 for D (6 bases). The ends were cut back, 0 bases at V and 3 bases at J, with 7 bases in the middle. The germline V gene encodes CDR1 SGHDT and CDR2 YYEEEE. The CDR3 sequence is 14 residues long. The CDR3 is CASSLGGPNQPQHF. The CDR3 nucleotides are TGTGCCAGCAGCTTGGGGGGGCCCAATCAGCCCCAGCATTTT. The whole variable domain, remainder taken from reference TRBV5-6 and TRBJ1-5, is DAGVTQSPTHLIKTRGQQVTLRCSPKSGHDTVSWYQQALGQGPQFIFQYYEEEERQRGNFPDRFSGHQFPNYSSELNVNALLLGDSALYLCASSLGGPNQPQHFGDGTRLSIL.

The V gene is TRBV29-1, the J gene TRBJ2-3; 7 nucleotides line up with TRBD1. V dropped 3 bases and J dropped 5; count of bases not matched to a gene: 5. Germline assignment: CDR1 SQVTM and CDR2 ANQGSEA. The CDR3 is 13 amino acids. DNA for the CDR3: TGCAGCGTTGATGGCAGGGGGAGAGATACGCAGTATTTT. Amino acids: CSVDGRGRDTQYF.

This chain links TRBV23-1 with TRBJ1-1; TRBD1 might be the D (5 bases). TRBV23-1 is an ORF for which the function is uncertain. The length of the CDR3 is 14 residues. V lost 0 bases and J lost 14, with 19 bases in between. The DNA of the CDR3 is TGCGCCAGCAGTCAATCAAGGTACCGGGGGACGGGCTTCTTT. Amino acid sequence: CASSQSRYRGTGFF.

Of note for this clone: This CDR3 is also generated by other DNA sequences in the sample. The V gene is TRBV3-1 (or the pseudogene TRBV3-2), the J gene TRBJ1-5; 8 nucleotides match TRBD1. The CDR3 contains 14 residues. Trimming took 1 base from V and 5 from J; bases not matched to a gene: 1. Germline V lookup: CDR1 LGHDT, CDR2 YNNKEL (reference sequence). The CDR3 sequence: CASSQGQGYQPQHF. The CDR3 region has the DNA TGTGCCAGCAGCCAAGGACAGGGGTATCAGCCCCAGCATTTT.

The CDR3 bases are TGTGCCAGCAGCCAAGATACACGGACTAGCCAAGAGACCCAGTACTTC. Its protein is CASSQDTRTSQETQYF. This sequence joins TRBV3-1 (or the pseudogene TRBV3-2) and TRBJ2-5; 7 bases map to TRBD2. The CDR3 is made up of 16 amino acids. V shed 0 bases and J 1 base; nucleotides not matched to a gene: 5. Germline assignment: CDR1 LGHDT and CDR2 YNNKEL (reference sequence).

The CDR3 loop reads CASKLSVFTYEQYF. CDR3 coding DNA: TGTGCCAGCAAGCTGTCCGTATTCACCTACGAGCAGTACTTC. The V gene is TRBV6-5, the J gene TRBJ2-7; D is ambiguous. The CDR3 length is 14 residues. Per germline, CDR1 MNHEY and CDR2 SVGAGI. V was shortened by 7 bases and J by 2 bases, with 15 bases between the two germline ends.

The chain recombines TRBV12-3 or TRBV12-4 with TRBJ2-2; tentatively, D is TRBD1 (5 bases). The V gene lost 6 bases and the J gene lost 4 bases, with 9 bases spanning the gap. The CDR3 is 13 amino acids. CDR3 protein: CASRFRVTGELFF. As DNA, the CDR3 is TGTGCCAGCAGATTCAGGGTCACCGGGGAGCTGTTTTTT.